This T cell receptor (beta chain) derives from a study of blood T cell repertoires in COVID-19. Study overall: Material from acute and convalescent COVID-19 was sourced from the United States, Italy and Spain. The cDNA or gDNA used as material had been derived from T cells, B-cell-depleted T cells, or PBMCs.

Original processing methods: It was from reference gene primer amplification that nucleated cell counts were estimated. Method: immunoSEQ multiplex PCR; TCRdb's copy keeps in-frame clones and lacks some. V and J calls and clone size are those listed in that table; D and trimming were worked out from the DNA. In the table there are 350,000 or so clones, roughly 90% of which are singletons. Participant reports of clinical history set cohort assignment. This sequence originates from a woman aged 30 to 39 who had recovered from COVID-19. Sequenced input: PBMCs or T cells enriched from blood (not recorded which).

The CDR3 loop reads CATSDPSNYGYTF. CDR3 DNA sequence: TGTGCCACCAGTGATCCCTCTAACTATGGCTACACCTTC. The rearrangement links TRBV24-1 to TRBJ1-2; unclear D gene. This CDR3 spans 13 amino acids. CDR1 is KGHDR and CDR2 is SFDVKD in the germline V gene. Trimming removed 3 bases at V and 0 bases at J, with 4 bases between.